This T cell receptor (beta chain) derives from a study of post-analysis software for immune sequencing data. Regarding the study as a whole: Patients had higher frequencies than controls of five TRBV segments, including TRBV5-6, TRBV5-1 and TRBV20-1. Compared against controls, patients with multiple sclerosis displayed significantly lower normalized Chao1 diversity.

A remark on this clonotype: Its specificity is not known.

The authors incorporated unique molecular identifiers into the TCR beta cDNA libraries. TCRdb ran MiXCR on the PCR reads and lists one entry per CDR3 protein. The sample carries 450,000 or so distinct CDR3 sequences, roughly 45% recorded once. J gave up 9 bases and V 6 bases, and 4 bases lay outside the gene matches. This CDR3 region has 12 residues. Germline CDR1 and CDR2: ENHRY and SYGVKD. The chain uses TRBV10-3 and TRBJ2-1, with 8 bases matching TRBD1. The sequence was collected from a girl between 10 and 17 years old with multiple sclerosis. Sample: blood. The CDR3 protein is CAISDRGLEQFF. For the CDR3, the DNA is TGTGCCATCAGCGACAGGGGACTTGAGCAGTTCTTC.